This is a list of T cell receptor beta chains from one sample in a study of T cell repertoires in ileal Crohn's disease. Produced via immunoSEQ multiplex PCR; TCRdb's table is partial and in-frame only. The sample includes roughly 7,300 clones, almost 95% of them seen just once. Material for sequencing was ileal tissue. These receptors were collected from an adult with Crohn's disease. Each CDR3 is given with its conserved first and last residue. A D gene is named only where the DNA matches it firmly. Expanded clones get a size class; other rows say once, few or many, or leave the size out.

D gene | J gene | V gene | clone size | CDR3 length | CDR3 DNA | CDR3 protein
TRBD2 | TRBJ2-1 | TRBV28 | NA | 15 | TGTGCCAGCAGGCTTGGACTAGCGCTCTACAATGAGCAGTTCTTC | CASRLGLALYNEQFF
NA | TRBJ1-1 | TRBV10-1 | NA | 15 | TGCGCCAGCAGTGAGTCCAGGGGACCGGACACTGAAGCTTTCTTT | CASSESRGPDTEAFF
NA | TRBJ2-5 | TRBV7-3 | NA | 16 | TGTGCCAGCAGCTTAACCGGGGTATTTCCGCAAGAGACCCAGTACTTC | CASSLTGVFPQETQYF
NA | TRBJ2-7 | TRBV5-4 | NA | 14 | TGTGCCAGCAGCTCCACAGGGAGGGCCGGCGAGCAGTACTTC | CASSSTGRAGEQYF
NA | TRBJ2-3 | TRBV5-1 | NA | 16 | TGCGCCAGCAGCTTAATACTACCCCAATACACAGATACGCAGTATTTT | CASSLILPQYTDTQYF
TRBD1 | TRBJ1-2 | TRBV7-2 | NA | 16 | TGTGCCAGCAGCTTAGATTGGGACAGGGTTTGGGAAGGCTACACCTTC | CASSLDWDRVWEGYTF
TRBD1 | TRBJ2-5 | TRBV19 | NA | 15 | TGTGCCAGTAGGAGTTTGGGACAGGTCGAAGAGACCCAGTACTTC | CASRSLGQVEETQYF
TRBD2 | TRBJ2-7 | TRBV15 | NA | 17 | TGTGCCACCAGCAGAGATCCGGCTAGCGGGAGGGCCGGCGAGCAGTACTTC | CATSRDPASGRAGEQYF
TRBD1 | TRBJ2-7 | TRBV6-5 | NA | 15 | TGTGCCAGCAGATTAGACAGGGGGCTCTCCTACGAGCAGTACTTC | CASRLDRGLSYEQYF
NA | TRBJ2-1 | TRBV7-9 | NA | 12 | TGTGCCAGCAGCTTACGTCCGGGGGAGCAGTTCTTC | CASSLRPGEQFF
TRBD2 | TRBJ2-7 | TRBV28 | NA | 14 | TGTGCCAGCAGCACCGGGACTAGCGAGAGCGAGCAGTACTTC | CASSTGTSESEQYF
NA | TRBJ1-1 | TRBV7-6 | NA | 14 | TGTGCCAGCAAAGCGGGCAACTCTAACACTGAAGCTTTCTTT | CASKAGNSNTEAFF
NA | TRBJ2-3 | TRBV19 | NA | 15 | TGTGCCAGTAGTATAGGATCGGGAGTTCCGGATACGCAGTATTTT | CASSIGSGVPDTQYF
TRBD2 | TRBJ2-3 | TRBV4-2 | NA | 16 | TGTGCCAGCAGCCAGGCTCTAGCGGGTGGCACAGATACGCAGTATTTT | CASSQALAGGTDTQYF
TRBD2 | TRBJ2-1 | TRBV7-3 | NA | 12 | TGTGCCAGCAGCGCACATGGACTAGCTCCGTTCTTC | CASSAHGLAPFF
TRBD2 | TRBJ2-2 | TRBV5-1 | NA | 15 | TGCGCCAGCAGCTTGGTAGGACTAGCGGCCGGGGAGCTGTTTTTT | CASSLVGLAAGELFF
TRBD1 | TRBJ1-4 | TRBV4-2 | NA | 15 | TGTGCCAGCAGCCAGGGGACAGCGGTTGGTGAAAAACTGTTTTTT | CASSQGTAVGEKLFF
TRBD2 | TRBJ2-3 | TRBV27 | NA | 19 | TGTGCCAGCAGTTACGCCGGGACTAGCGGAAGTTTCGGCACAGATACGCAGTATTTT | CASSYAGTSGSFGTDTQYF
NA | TRBJ2-2 | TRBV4-1 | NA | 16 | TGCGCCAGCAGCCAAGAATTTAGCCCTAACACCGGGGAGCTGTTTTTT | CASSQEFSPNTGELFF
NA | TRBJ1-2 | TRBV27 | NA | 13 | TGTGCCAGCAGTCCTACAGGGCGAGGTGGCTACACCTTC | CASSPTGRGGYTF
NA | TRBJ2-1 | TRBV13 | NA | 15 | TGTGCCAGCAGCTTAAAATGGGACTTCTACAATGAGCAGTTCTTC | CASSLKWDFYNEQFF
NA | TRBJ1-1 | TRBV5-8 | NA | 13 | TGTGCCAGCAGCTTCCGGGGGGGCACTGAAGCTTTCTTT | CASSFRGGTEAFF
TRBD2 | TRBJ2-1 | TRBV5-1 | NA | 21 | TGCGCCAGCAGCTCCGATTTTCCGCCGGGACTAGCAATCATCTCCTACAATGAGCAGTTCTTC | CASSSDFPPGLAIISYNEQFF
TRBD1 | TRBJ2-1 | TRBV7-7 | NA | 14 | TGTGCTAGCAGTCTAGGACAGGGAAGCAATGAGCAGTTCTTC | CASSLGQGSNEQFF
NA | TRBJ2-2 | TRBV4-1 | NA | 15 | TGCGCCAGCAGCCAAGGAGGCTTAAGGACCGGGGAGCTGTTTTTT | CASSQGGLRTGELFF
TRBD2 | TRBJ2-7 | TRBV6-5 | NA | 15 | TGTGCCAGCAGTTTCCAGCGGGAGGCGTTATACGAGCAGTACTTC | CASSFQREALYEQYF
TRBD2 | TRBJ2-5 | TRBV7-9 | NA | 13 | TGTGCCAGCAGCCGCGGACTAGAAGAGACCCAGTACTTC | CASSRGLEETQYF
NA | TRBJ1-2 | TRBV15 | NA | 15 | TGTGCCACCAGCGCCCGCCAAGCGGCGCCGGATGGCTACACCTTC | CATSARQAAPDGYTF
NA | TRBJ1-5 | TRBV19 | NA | 15 | TGTGCCAGTAGTATAGCGCCGGGGGGCAATCAGCCCCAGCATTTT | CASSIAPGGNQPQHF
NA | TRBJ1-3 | TRBV11-3 | NA | 15 | TGTGCCAGCAGCAACGGCGGGTTCTCTGGAAACACCATATATTTT | CASSNGGFSGNTIYF
NA | TRBJ1-1 | TRBV4-2 | NA | 14 | TGTGCCAGCAGCCAAGGACAGATGAACACTGAAGCTTTCTTT | CASSQGQMNTEAFF
NA | TRBJ2-7 | TRBV6-5 | NA | 14 | TGTGCCAGCAGGCAAGATAGGCGGACCTACGAGCAGTACTTC | CASRQDRRTYEQYF
TRBD1 | TRBJ2-3 | TRBV6-6 | NA | 16 | TGTGCCAGCAGAGCGACAGGGTTGAGCCGCACAGATACGCAGTATTTT | CASRATGLSRTDTQYF
TRBD1 | TRBJ1-5 | TRBV7-8 | NA | 16 | TGTGCCAGCAGCCGAGGACCGGGACAGCCTATTCAGCCCCAGCATTTT | CASSRGPGQPIQPQHF
TRBD1 | TRBJ2-1 | TRBV7-3 | NA | 16 | TGTGCCAGCAGCGCCGACAGGGGGCGAGGGAACAATGAGCAGTTCTTC | CASSADRGRGNNEQFF
TRBD1 | TRBJ1-2 | TRBV19 | NA | 16 | TGTGCCAGTAGTATTGGCGGGACAGGGGTAGTCTATGGCTACACCTTC | CASSIGGTGVVYGYTF
NA | TRBJ2-6 | TRBV7-9 | NA | 15 | TGTGCCAGCAGCCGGGACACCTCTGGGGCCAACGTCCTGACTTTC | CASSRDTSGANVLTF
TRBD2 | TRBJ2-7 | TRBV27 | NA | 14 | TGTGCCAGCAGTTTAAGCGGGACTAGCGTTGAGCAGTACTTC | CASSLSGTSVEQYF
NA | TRBJ1-5 | TRBV27 | NA | 15 | TGTGCCAGCAGTTTATCGGGACATGGCAATCAGCCCCAGCATTTT | CASSLSGHGNQPQHF
TRBD2 | TRBJ2-4 | TRBV7-2 | NA | 19 | TGTGCCAGCAGCTCCCCCGGGAGACTAGCGTCGCTTGGCAAAAACATTCAGTACTTC | CASSSPGRLASLGKNIQYF
NA | TRBJ2-7 | TRBV18 | NA | 15 | TGTGCCAGCTCACCCTTCCAGGGCCCTTCCTACGAGCAGTACTTC | CASSPFQGPSYEQYF
TRBD1 | TRBJ2-7 | TRBV2 | NA | 14 | TGTGCCAGCAGGAGGACAGGGGAATGGGACGAGCAGTACTTC | CASRRTGEWDEQYF
NA | TRBJ2-1 | TRBV6-5 | once | 13 | TGTGCCAGCAGCCCCGAGGTAGGCCCTGTCAAGTTCTTC | CASSPEVGPVKFF
NA | TRBJ2-7 | TRBV27 | NA | 14 | TGTGCCAGCAGTTTAACAACACAGGGTGTCGAGCAGTACTTC | CASSLTTQGVEQYF
TRBD2 | TRBJ2-7 | TRBV28 | once | 14 | TGTGCCAGCAATATTCAGGGACTAGCCCACGAGCAGTACTTC | CASNIQGLAHEQYF
NA | TRBJ2-3 | TRBV20-1 | NA | 11 | TGCAGTGCTGACCGGGAACGTACGCAGTATTTT | CSADRERTQYF
NA | TRBJ1-1 | TRBV28 | NA | 15 | TGTGCCAGCAGTCCATATGAGACTGGTAGAACTGAAGCTTTCTTT | CASSPYETGRTEAFF
NA | TRBJ2-2 | TRBV5-1 | few | 15 | TGCGCCAGCAGCTCACTGCAGGGGAACACCGGGGAGCTGTTTTTT | CASSSLQGNTGELFF
NA | TRBJ2-2 | TRBV5-4 | NA | 14 | TGTGCCAGCAGCCATGGACAGATCACCGGGGAGCTGTTTTTT | CASSHGQITGELFF
NA | TRBJ2-2 | TRBV11-3 | NA | 14 | TGTGCCAGCAGCTTAGGGAGGTCCACCGGGGAGCTGTTTTTT | CASSLGRSTGELFF